This T cell receptor beta chain was sequenced in a study of tumor-infiltrating lymphocytes in primary liver carcinoma. Whole-study results and caveats: Presence in all five tumor regions was observed for only about 8-24% of top clones.

The CDR3 consists of 15 residues. Germline CDR1 is SGHTA and CDR2 is FQGNSA. Extraction of RNA together with DNA used roughly 20-32 mg of unsorted bulk tissue. Every patient in the cohort had a primary liver carcinoma. That carcinoma was treated by surgical resection. In the case of this clonotype: Antigen: not known.

A primer in the constant region served to generate TCR beta cDNA from roughly 520 ng of total RNA. Slightly modified ARM-PCR, run as three nested multiplex PCR rounds, produced the TCR beta libraries. The first two PCR rounds used TRBV1-TRBV30 forward primers with a C-beta reverse primer, roughly 11 cycles each. MiXCR was run by TCRdb on the multiplex PCR reads, yielding one entry per CDR3 protein. Here the sample spans 70,000 to 75,000 distinct CDR3 sequences, approximately 70% being singletons. This sequence originates from a man in his forties with primary liver carcinoma and hepatitis B virus infection. The chain employs TRBV7-2 and TRBJ2-1, with TRBD1 identical over 7 bases. Sequencing used liver tumor tissue from sampling region 4. Regarding subset: tumor region T4, right-lateral pole. CDR3 residues: CPCSSRTGLGNEQFF. The CDR3 DNA reads TGTCCCTGCAGCTCCCGGACAGGTTTGGGCAATGAGCAGTTCTTC.